This T cell receptor beta chain was sequenced during a study of PD-1 and CTLA-4 blockade in melanoma. The data were produced by immunoSEQ multiplex PCR, yet TCRdb's version contains in-frame clones alone and is incomplete. The data contain roughly 30,000 clones, approximately 88% of them singletons. The V and J ends lost 1 base and 11 bases, in that order; junction bases with no gene match: 11. The V gene's germline CDR1 is MGHRA and CDR2 YSYEKL. The CDR3 contains 16 residues. This chain connects TRBV4-1 to TRBJ1-6, with 7 bases fitting TRBD1. The receptor was isolated from a human donor with melanoma. Sequencing used CD8+ T cells from peripheral blood, obtained before anti-PD-1 treatment. The CDR3 region has the DNA TGCGCCAGCAGCCAAGCAAGGACAGGCAATGTTCCACCCCTCCACTTT. Translated, it gives CASSQARTGNVPPLHF.